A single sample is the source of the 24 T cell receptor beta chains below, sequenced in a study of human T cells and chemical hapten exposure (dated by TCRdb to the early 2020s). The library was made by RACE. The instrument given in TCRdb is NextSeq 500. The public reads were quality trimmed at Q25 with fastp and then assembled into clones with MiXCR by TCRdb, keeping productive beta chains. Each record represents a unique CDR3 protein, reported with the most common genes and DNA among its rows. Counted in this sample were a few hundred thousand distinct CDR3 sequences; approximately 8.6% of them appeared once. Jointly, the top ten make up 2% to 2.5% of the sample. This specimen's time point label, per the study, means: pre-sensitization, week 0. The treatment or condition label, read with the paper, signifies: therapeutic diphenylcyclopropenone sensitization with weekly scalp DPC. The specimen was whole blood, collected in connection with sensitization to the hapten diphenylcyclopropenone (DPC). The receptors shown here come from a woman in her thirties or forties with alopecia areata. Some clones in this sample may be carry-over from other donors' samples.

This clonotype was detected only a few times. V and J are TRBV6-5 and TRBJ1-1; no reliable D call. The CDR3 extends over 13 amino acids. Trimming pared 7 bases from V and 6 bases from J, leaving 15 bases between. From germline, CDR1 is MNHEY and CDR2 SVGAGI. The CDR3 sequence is CASKILGRPEAFF. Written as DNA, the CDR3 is TGTGCCAGCAAAATACTAGGACGGCCTGAAGCTTTCTTT.

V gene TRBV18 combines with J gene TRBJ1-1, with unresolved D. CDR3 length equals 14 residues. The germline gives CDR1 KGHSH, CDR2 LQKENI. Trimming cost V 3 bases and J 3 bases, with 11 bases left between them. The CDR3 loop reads CASSPGGTHTEAFF. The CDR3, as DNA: TGTGCCAGCTCACCCGGAGGAACCCACACTGAAGCTTTCTTT.

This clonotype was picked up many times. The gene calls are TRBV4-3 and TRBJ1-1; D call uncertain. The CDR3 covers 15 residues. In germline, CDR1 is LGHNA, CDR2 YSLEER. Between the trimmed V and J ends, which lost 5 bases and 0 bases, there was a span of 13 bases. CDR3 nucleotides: TGCGCCAGCAGCGACCGGAGACCGATGAACACTGAAGCTTTCTTT. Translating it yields CASSDRRPMNTEAFF.

CDR3 amino acids: CASSSGTATDTQYF. In DNA, the CDR3 is TGTGCCAGCAGTTCGGGGACAGCCACAGATACGCAGTATTTT. The rearrangement links TRBV28 to TRBJ2-3, with 7 nucleotides matching TRBD1. From germline, CDR1 is MDHEN and CDR2 SYDVKM. Trimming at V came to 4 bases and at J to 2 bases, leaving 3 bases not matched to a gene. The CDR3 is 14 amino acids. The whole variable domain, remainder taken from reference TRBV28 and TRBJ2-3, is DVKVTQSSRYLVKRTGEKVFLECVQDMDHENMFWYRQDPGLGLRLIYFSYDVKMKEKGDIPEGYSVSREKKERFSLILESASTNQTSMYLCASSSGTATDTQYFGPGTRLTVL.

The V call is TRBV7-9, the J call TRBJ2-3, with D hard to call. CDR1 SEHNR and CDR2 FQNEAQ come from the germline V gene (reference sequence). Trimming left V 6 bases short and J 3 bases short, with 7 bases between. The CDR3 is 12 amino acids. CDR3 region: CASRGMTDTQYF. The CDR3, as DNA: TGTGCCAGCAGGGGCATGACAGATACGCAGTATTTT.

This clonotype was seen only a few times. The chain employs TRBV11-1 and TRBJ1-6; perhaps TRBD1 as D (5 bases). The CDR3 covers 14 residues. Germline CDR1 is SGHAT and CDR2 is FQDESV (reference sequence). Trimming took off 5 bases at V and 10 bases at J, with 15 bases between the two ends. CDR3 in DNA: TGTGCCAGCAGCACCCGAAGGGGAGACTCACCCCTCCACTTT. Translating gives CASSTRRGDSPLHF.

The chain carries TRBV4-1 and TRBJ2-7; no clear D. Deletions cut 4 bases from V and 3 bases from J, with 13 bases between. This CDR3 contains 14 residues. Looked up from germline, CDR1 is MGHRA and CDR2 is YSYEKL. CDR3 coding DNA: TGCGCCAGCAGCCCAAGTAACAGTTTCTACGAGCAGTACTTC. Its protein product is CASSPSNSFYEQYF.

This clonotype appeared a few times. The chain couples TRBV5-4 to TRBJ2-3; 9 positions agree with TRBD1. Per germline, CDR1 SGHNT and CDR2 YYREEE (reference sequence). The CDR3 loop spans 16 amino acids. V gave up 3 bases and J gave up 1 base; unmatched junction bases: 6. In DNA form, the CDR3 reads TGTGCCAGCAGCTCCTACAGGGGGCAAGGCACAGATACGCAGTATTTT. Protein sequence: CASSSYRGQGTDTQYF.

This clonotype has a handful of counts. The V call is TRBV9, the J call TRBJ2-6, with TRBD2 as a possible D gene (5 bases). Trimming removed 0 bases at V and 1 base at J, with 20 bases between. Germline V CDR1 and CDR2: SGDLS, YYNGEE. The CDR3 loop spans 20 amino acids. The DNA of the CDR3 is TGTGCCAGCAGCGTAGGGTTGTCTCGGGGTTTGAGTTCTGGGGCCAACGTCCTGACTTTC. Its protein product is CASSVGLSRGLSSGANVLTF. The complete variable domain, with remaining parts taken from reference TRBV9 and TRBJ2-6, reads DSGVTQTPKHLITATGQRVTLRCSPRSGDLSVYWYQQSLDQGLQFLIQYYNGEERAKGNILERFSAQQFPDLHSELNLSSLELGDSALYFCASSVGLSRGLSSGANVLTFGAGSRLTVL.

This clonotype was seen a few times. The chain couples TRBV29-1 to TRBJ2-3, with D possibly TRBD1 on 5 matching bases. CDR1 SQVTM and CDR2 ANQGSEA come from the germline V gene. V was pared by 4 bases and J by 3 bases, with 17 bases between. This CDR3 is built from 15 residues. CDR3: CSVGAVREGTDTQYF. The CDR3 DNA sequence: TGCAGCGTTGGGGCCGTCAGGGAAGGGACAGATACGCAGTATTTT.

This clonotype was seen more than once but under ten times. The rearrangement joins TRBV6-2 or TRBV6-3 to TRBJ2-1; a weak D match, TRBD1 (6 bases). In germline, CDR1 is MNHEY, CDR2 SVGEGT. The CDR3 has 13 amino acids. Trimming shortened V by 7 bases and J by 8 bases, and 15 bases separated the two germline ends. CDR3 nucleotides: TGTGCCAGCACGAACAGGGATCTCTATGAGCAGTTCTTC. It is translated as CASTNRDLYEQFF.

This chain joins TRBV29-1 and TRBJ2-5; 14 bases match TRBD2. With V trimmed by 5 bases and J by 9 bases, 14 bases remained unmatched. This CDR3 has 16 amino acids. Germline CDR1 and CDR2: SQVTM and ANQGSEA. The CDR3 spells CSVLPRTSGRLRSQYF. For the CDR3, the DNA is TGCAGCGTTCTGCCAAGGACTAGCGGGAGGCTGAGGTCCCAGTACTTC.

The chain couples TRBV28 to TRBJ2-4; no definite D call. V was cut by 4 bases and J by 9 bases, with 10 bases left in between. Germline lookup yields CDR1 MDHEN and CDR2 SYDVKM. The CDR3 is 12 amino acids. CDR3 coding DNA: TGTGCCAGCAGTTATAGGAATTCCATTCAGTACTTC. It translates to CASSYRNSIQYF.

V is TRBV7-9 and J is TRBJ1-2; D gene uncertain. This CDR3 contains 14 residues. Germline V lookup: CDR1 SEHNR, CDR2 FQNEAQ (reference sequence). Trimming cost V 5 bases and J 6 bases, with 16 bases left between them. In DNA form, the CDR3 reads TGTGCCAGCAGCGGAACTTTTCTCAGAGATGGCTACACCTTC. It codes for CASSGTFLRDGYTF.

CDR3 DNA: TGTGCCAGCAGCTCCCTGCGGAGGGCCAAAAACATTCAGTACTTC. The encoded protein is CASSSLRRAKNIQYF. V gene TRBV11-2 combines with J gene TRBJ2-4, with a weak D call TRBD2 (5 bases). V lost 4 bases, J lost 1 base, and 11 bases lay in between. Germline values: CDR1 SGHAT, CDR2 FQNNGV. CDR3 size: 15 residues.

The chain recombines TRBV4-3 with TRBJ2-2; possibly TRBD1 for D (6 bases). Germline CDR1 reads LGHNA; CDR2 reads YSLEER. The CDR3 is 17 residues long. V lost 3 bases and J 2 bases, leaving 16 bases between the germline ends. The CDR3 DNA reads TGCGCCAGCAGCCATGCTACCGGGACACCAAACACCGGGGAGCTGTTTTTT. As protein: CASSHATGTPNTGELFF.

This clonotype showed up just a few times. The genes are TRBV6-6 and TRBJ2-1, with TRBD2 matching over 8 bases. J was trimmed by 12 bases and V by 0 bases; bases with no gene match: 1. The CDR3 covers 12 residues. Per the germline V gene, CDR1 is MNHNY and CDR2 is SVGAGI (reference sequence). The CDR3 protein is CASSYSSGGQFF. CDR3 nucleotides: TGTGCCAGCAGTTACTCGAGCGGGGGGCAGTTCTTC.

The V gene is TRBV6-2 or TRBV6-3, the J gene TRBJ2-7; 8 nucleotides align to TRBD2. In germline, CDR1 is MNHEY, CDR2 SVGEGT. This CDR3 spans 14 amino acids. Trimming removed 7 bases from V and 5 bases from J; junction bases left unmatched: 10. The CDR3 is CASILGGRNHEQYF. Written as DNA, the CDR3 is TGTGCCAGCATACTGGGCGGGAGGAACCACGAGCAGTACTTC.

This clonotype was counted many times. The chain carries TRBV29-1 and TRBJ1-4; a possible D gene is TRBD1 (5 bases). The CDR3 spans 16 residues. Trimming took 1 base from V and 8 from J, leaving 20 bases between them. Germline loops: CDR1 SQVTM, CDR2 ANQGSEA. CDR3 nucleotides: TGCAGCGTTGAAGTGGCGTTGGGCCAGGCAGGGGAAAAACTGTTTTTT. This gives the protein CSVEVALGQAGEKLFF.

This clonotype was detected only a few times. CDR3 bases: TGTGCCAGCAGTCAAAGGACAGGGGGGAACTATGGCTACACCTTC. Translating gives CASSQRTGGNYGYTF. This chain joins TRBV27 and TRBJ1-2, with 10 bases lining up with TRBD1. This CDR3 comprises 15 residues. Germline V gene data show CDR1 as MNHEY and CDR2 as SMNVEV (reference sequence). Trimming removed 5 bases from V and 2 bases from J; junction bases left unmatched: 5.

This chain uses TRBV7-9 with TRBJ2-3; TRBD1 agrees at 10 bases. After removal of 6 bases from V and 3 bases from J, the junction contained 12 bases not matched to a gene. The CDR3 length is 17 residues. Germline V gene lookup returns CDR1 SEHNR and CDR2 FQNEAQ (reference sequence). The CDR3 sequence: CASRPRPGQGRTDTQYF. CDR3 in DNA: TGTGCCAGCAGACCGAGGCCGGGACAGGGGAGGACAGATACGCAGTATTTT. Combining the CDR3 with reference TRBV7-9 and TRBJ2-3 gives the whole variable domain DTGVSQNPRHKITKRGQNVTFRCDPISEHNRLYWYRQTLGQGPEFLTYFQNEAQLEKSRLLSDRFSAERPKGSFSTLEIQRTEQGDSAMYLCASRPRPGQGRTDTQYFGPGTRLTVL.

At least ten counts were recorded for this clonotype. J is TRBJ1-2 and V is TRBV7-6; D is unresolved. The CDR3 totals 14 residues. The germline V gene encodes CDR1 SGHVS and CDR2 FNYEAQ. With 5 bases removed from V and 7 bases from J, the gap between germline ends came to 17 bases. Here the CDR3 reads CASSPFTSEVGYTF. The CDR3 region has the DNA TGTGCCAGCAGCCCATTCACGTCCGAGGTTGGCTACACCTTC.

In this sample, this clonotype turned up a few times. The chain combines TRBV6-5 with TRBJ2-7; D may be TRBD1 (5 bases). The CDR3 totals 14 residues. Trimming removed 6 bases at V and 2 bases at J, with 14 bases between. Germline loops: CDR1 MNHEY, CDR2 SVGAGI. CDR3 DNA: TGTGCCAGCAGCCTTACCCGACAGACCTACGAGCAGTACTTC. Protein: CASSLTRQTYEQYF.

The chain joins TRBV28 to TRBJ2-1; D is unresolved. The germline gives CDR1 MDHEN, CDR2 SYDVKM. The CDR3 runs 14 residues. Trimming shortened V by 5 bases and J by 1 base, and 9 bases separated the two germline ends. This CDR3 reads CASSRTLSYNEQFF. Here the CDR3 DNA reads TGTGCCAGCAGTCGGACCCTTTCCTACAATGAGCAGTTCTTC.